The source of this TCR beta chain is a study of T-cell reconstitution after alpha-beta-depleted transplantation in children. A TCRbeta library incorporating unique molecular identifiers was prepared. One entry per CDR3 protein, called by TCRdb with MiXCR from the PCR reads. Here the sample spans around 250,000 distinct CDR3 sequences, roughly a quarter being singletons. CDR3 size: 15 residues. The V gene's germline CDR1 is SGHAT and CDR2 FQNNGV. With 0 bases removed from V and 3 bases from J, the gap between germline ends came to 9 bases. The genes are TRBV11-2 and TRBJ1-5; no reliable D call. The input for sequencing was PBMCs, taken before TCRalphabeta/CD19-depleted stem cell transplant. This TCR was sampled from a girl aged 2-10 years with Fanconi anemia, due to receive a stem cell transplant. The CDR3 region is CASSLEGRNNQPQHF. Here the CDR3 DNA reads TGTGCCAGCAGCTTAGAAGGCAGGAACAATCAGCCCCAGCATTTT.